This TCR beta chain was sequenced in a study of blood T cell repertoires in COVID-19. The repertoire was sequenced with immunoSEQ multiplex PCR; TCRdb's copy has only in-frame clones and lacks some. The sample consists of over 250,000 clones, 86% of them appearing once. Participants' reported clinical history set cohort assignment. Donors in Cohort 3 counted as recovered after two negative PCRs, clearance, or symptom resolution. Germline CDR1 is MNHEY and CDR2 is SMNVEV (reference sequence). The ends lost 6 bases at V and 3 bases at J; junction bases unmatched: 10. The CDR3 spans 15 residues. Sequenced: PBMCs or T cells enriched from blood (not recorded which). This TCR came from a woman younger than 35 who had recovered from COVID-19. The chain has TRBV27 and TRBJ2-7; 8 bases align to TRBD1. Here the CDR3 reads CASSLGTGRRYEQYF. The CDR3 DNA reads as TGTGCCAGCAGCCTAGGGACAGGTCGTCGCTACGAGCAGTACTTC.